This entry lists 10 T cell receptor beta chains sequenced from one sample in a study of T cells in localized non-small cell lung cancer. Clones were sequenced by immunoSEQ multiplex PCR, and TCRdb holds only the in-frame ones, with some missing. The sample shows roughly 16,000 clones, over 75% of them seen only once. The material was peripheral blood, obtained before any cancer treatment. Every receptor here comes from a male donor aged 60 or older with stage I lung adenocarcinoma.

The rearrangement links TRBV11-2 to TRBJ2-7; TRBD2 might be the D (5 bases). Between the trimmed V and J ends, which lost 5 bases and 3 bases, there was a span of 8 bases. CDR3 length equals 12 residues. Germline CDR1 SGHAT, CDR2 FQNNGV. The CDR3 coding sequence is TGTGCCAGCAGCCCCCGGGGCTACGAGCAGTACTTC. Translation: CASSPRGYEQYF. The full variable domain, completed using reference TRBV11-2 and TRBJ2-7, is EAGVAQSPRYKIIEKRQSVAFWCNPISGHATLYWYQQILGQGPKLLIQFQNNGVVDDSQLPKDRFSAERLKGVDSTLKIQPAKLEDSAVYLCASSPRGYEQYFGPGTRLTVT.

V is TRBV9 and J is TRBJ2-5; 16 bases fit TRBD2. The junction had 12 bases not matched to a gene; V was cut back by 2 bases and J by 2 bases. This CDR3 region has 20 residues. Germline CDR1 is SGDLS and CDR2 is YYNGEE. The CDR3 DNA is TGTGCCAGCAGCGTCCCCGGGACTAGCGGGAGGGGGGGCGGTCAAGAGACCCAGTACTTC. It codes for CASSVPGTSGRGGGQETQYF.

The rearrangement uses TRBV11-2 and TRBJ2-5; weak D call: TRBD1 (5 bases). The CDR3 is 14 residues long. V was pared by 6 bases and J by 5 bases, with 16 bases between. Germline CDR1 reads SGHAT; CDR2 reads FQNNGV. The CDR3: CASSPQTPGETQYF. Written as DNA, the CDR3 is TGTGCCAGCAGTCCCCAAACCCCAGGGGAGACCCAGTACTTC.

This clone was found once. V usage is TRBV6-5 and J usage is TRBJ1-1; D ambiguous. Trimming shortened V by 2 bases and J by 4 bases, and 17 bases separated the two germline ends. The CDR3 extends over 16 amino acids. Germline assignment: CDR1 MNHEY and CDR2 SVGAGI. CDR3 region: CASSYGGRRASTEAFF. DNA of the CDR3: TGTGCCAGCAGTTACGGCGGGCGAAGGGCCTCCACTGAAGCTTTCTTT.

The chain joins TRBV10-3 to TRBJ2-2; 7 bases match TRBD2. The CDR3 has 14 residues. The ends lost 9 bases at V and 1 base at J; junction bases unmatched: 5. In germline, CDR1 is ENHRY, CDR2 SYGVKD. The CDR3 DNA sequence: TGTGCCATAACTGGCGGGGGGAACACCGGGGAGCTGTTTTTT. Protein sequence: CAITGGGNTGELFF.

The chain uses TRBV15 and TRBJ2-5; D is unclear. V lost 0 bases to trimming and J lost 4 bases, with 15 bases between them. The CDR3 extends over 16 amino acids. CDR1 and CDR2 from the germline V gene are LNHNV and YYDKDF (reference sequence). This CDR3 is CATSRDRAQAGETQYF. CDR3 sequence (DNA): TGTGCCACCAGCAGAGATCGGGCCCAGGCTGGAGAGACCCAGTACTTC.

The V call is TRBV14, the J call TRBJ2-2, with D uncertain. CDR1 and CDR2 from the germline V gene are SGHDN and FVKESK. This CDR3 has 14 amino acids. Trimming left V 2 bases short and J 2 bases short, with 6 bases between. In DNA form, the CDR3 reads TGTGCCAGCAGCCAATTAGTAAACACCGGGGAGCTGTTTTTT. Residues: CASSQLVNTGELFF. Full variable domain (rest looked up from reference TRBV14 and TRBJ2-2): EAGVTQFPSHSVIEKGQTVTLRCDPISGHDNLYWYRRVMGKEIKFLLHFVKESKQDESGMPNNRFLAERTGGTYSTLKVQPAELEDSGVYFCASSQLVNTGELFFGEGSRLTVL.

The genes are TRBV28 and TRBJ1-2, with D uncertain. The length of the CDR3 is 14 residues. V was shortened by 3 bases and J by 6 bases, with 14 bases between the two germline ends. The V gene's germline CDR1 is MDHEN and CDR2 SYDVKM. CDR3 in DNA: TGTGCCAGCAGTTTTTGGCTAGCTCCGGATGGCTACACCTTC. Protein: CASSFWLAPDGYTF.

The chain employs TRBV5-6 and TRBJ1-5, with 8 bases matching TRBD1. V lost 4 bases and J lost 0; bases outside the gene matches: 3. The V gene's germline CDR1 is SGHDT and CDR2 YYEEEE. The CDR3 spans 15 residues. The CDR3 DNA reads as TGTGCCAGCAGCCGGACAGGGTATAGCAATCAGCCCCAGCATTTT. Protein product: CASSRTGYSNQPQHF.

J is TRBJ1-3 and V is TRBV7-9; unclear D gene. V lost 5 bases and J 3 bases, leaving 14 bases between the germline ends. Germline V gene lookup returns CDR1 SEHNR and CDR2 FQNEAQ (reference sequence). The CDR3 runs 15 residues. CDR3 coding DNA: TGTGCCAGCAGCCCCCGAGGTGTGGTTGGAAACACCATATATTTT. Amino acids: CASSPRGVVGNTIYF.